This entry lists 30 T cell receptor beta chains sequenced from one sample in a study of blood T cells in healthy people across ages. The second PCR ran roughly 7 to 11 cycles with a sample-barcoded 5' primer and J-beta primers. TCRdb fed the 5' RACE reads into MiXCR, producing one record per CDR3 protein. The data contain some 700,000 distinct CDR3 sequences, 35% to 45% of them seen just once; the ten biggest clones take up 20% to 25%. The source material was blood. Source of these receptors: a woman between 55 and 75 years old in good health.

V and J are TRBV7-3 and TRBJ2-3, with D unclear. Trimming took off 3 bases at V and 3 bases at J, with 7 bases between the two ends. Germline CDR1 SGHTA, CDR2 FQGTGA. The CDR3 has 13 residues. The CDR3 loop is CASSFAETDTQYF. The CDR3 DNA reads as TGTGCCAGCAGCTTCGCCGAGACAGATACGCAGTATTTT.

This clonotype was seen more than once but under ten times. The chain links TRBV5-1 to TRBJ2-5; weak D call: TRBD1 (5 bases). V was pared by 4 bases and J by 2 bases, with 15 bases between. This CDR3 has 15 amino acids. CDR1 and CDR2 from the germline V gene are SGHRS and YFSETQ. The CDR3 coding sequence is TGCGCCAGCAGCGTGAGCACCCCAGGGCAAGAGACCCAGTACTTC. Amino acids: CASSVSTPGQETQYF.

The V call is TRBV7-2, the J call TRBJ2-7; 7 nucleotides agree with TRBD2. CDR1 is SGHTA, CDR2 FQGNSA, per germline. This CDR3 is built from 16 residues. The V segment lost 1 base and the J segment 4 bases; nucleotides outside the gene matches: 10. CDR3 sequence (DNA): TGTGCCAGCAGCTTAGATGCAGCGGGAAGAGTTTACGAGCAGTACTTC. Its protein product is CASSLDAAGRVYEQYF.

The rearrangement links TRBV29-1 to TRBJ2-5; perhaps TRBD2 as D (6 bases). Germline V gene lookup returns CDR1 SQVTM and CDR2 ANQGSEA. This CDR3 has 11 amino acids. The V and J ends lost 6 bases and 2 bases respectively, with 7 bases between them. Here the CDR3 DNA reads TGCAGCGTCCGGGAGCAAGAGACCCAGTACTTC. Translation gives CSVREQETQYF.

The chain uses TRBV7-3 and TRBJ2-6; TRBD1 matches 8 bases. This CDR3 is 20 amino acids long. Germline loops: CDR1 SGHTA, CDR2 FQGTGA. Trimming cost V 0 bases and J 0 bases; bases outside gene matches: 10. CDR3 loop: CASSLTVGTGLSSGANVLTF. The CDR3 DNA is TGTGCCAGCAGCTTAACGGTTGGGACAGGTCTTAGCTCTGGGGCCAACGTCCTGACTTTC. Drawing the rest from reference TRBV7-3 and TRBJ2-6, the complete variable domain is GAGVSQTPSNKVTEKGKYVELRCDPISGHTALYWYRQSLGQGPEFLIYFQGTGAADDSGLPNDRFFAVRPEGSVSTLKIQRTERGDSAVYLCASSLTVGTGLSSGANVLTFGAGSRLTVL.

The V and J genes are TRBV3-1 and TRBJ1-4; the D gene is possibly TRBD1 (6 bases). Germline CDR1 LGHDT, CDR2 YNNKEL (reference sequence). This CDR3 has 14 residues. The ends were cut back, 7 bases at V and 4 bases at J, with 13 bases in the middle. The CDR3 sequence: CASTAGVLNEKLFF. The DNA for the CDR3 is TGTGCCAGCACGGCAGGGGTCCTTAATGAAAAACTGTTTTTT.

This rearrangement joins TRBV10-3 to TRBJ1-2; D call uncertain. The CDR3 contains 14 residues. Germline assignment: CDR1 ENHRY and CDR2 SYGVKD. With 0 bases removed from V and 4 bases from J, the gap between germline ends came to 9 bases. CDR3 bases: TGTGCCATCAGTGAGTCGGCGGCCAGCTATGGCTACACCTTC. Translation: CAISESAASYGYTF.

This clonotype was observed many times. The chain employs TRBV9 and TRBJ2-7, with D unresolved. Trimming left V 0 bases short and J 2 bases short, with 6 bases between. The CDR3 extends over 13 amino acids. Per the germline V gene, CDR1 is SGDLS and CDR2 is YYNGEE. CDR3 nucleotides: TGTGCCAGCAGCGTAGGGGATCCCTACGAGCAGTACTTC. Protein product: CASSVGDPYEQYF.

The genes are TRBV7-6 and TRBJ2-3; D not certain. CDR1 is SGHVS, CDR2 FNYEAQ, per germline. The CDR3 length is 14 residues. The V and J ends lost 0 bases and 3 bases respectively, with 7 bases between them. CDR3 region: CASSLATWTDTQYF. The CDR3 nucleotides read TGTGCCAGCAGCTTAGCGACGTGGACAGATACGCAGTATTTT.

This clonotype occurred a few times. The rearrangement joins TRBV4-2 to TRBJ1-3; 7 bases are a match to TRBD1. J gave up 5 bases and V 0 bases, and 7 bases lay outside the gene matches. The CDR3 is made up of 16 amino acids. CDR1 and CDR2 from the germline V gene are LGHNA and YNFKEQ. CDR3 loop: CASSQDGQGGRNTIYF. The CDR3 DNA reads TGTGCCAGCAGCCAAGATGGCCAGGGGGGGAGAAACACCATATATTTT.

The chain recombines TRBV18 with TRBJ2-7; D gene uncertain. CDR3 size: 15 residues. Between the trimmed V and J ends, which lost 1 base and 2 bases, there was a span of 12 bases. Looked up from germline, CDR1 is KGHSH and CDR2 is LQKENI. The CDR3 DNA reads as TGTGCCAGCTCACCACGCGCGATAGTGACCTACGAGCAGTACTTC. Encoded protein: CASSPRAIVTYEQYF.

The CDR3, as DNA: TGCGCCAGCAGCTCTCAGGGGGCCGACGAGCAGTACTTC. The encoded protein is CASSSQGADEQYF. The V gene is TRBV5-1, the J gene TRBJ2-7; 8 bases are a match to TRBD1. In germline, CDR1 is SGHRS, CDR2 YFSETQ. The CDR3 has 13 residues. After removal of 3 bases from V and 5 bases from J, the junction contained 4 bases not matched to a gene.

CDR3 region: CASSPLVGSYNEQFF. CDR3 in DNA: TGTGCCAGCAGCCCCCTTGTGGGCTCCTACAATGAGCAGTTCTTC. The J gene is TRBJ2-1, the V gene TRBV11-2; unclear D gene. The CDR3 sequence is 15 residues long. Germline-derived CDR1 and CDR2 are SGHAT and FQNNGV. V was trimmed by 5 bases and J by 0 bases, leaving 11 bases between them.

V and J are TRBV12-3 or TRBV12-4 and TRBJ1-4, with D unresolved. Trimming pared 5 bases from V and 14 bases from J, leaving 15 bases between. The CDR3 runs to 12 residues. The CDR3 coding sequence is TGTGCCAGCAGTCCACAACAGAGATGGCTGTTTTTT. Translated: CASSPQQRWLFF.

The sample holds a few counts of this clonotype. The CDR3 nucleotides are TGCAGCGTCCATCCTAGCGGACGCACAGATACGCAGTATTTT. Its translation is CSVHPSGRTDTQYF. This chain uses TRBV29-1 with TRBJ2-3, with TRBD2 matching over 7 bases. The germline gives CDR1 SQVTM, CDR2 ANQGSEA. V lost 6 bases and J lost 1; bases outside the gene matches: 7. The CDR3 sequence is 14 residues long.

With regard to this clonotype: The junction and the germline gene differ at one end; a read error may be behind it. The gene calls are TRBV6-5 and TRBJ2-1; TRBD2 matches at 12 bases. The CDR3 contains 13 residues. Germline V gene sequence: CDR1 MNHEY, CDR2 SVGAGI. This CDR3 is CASGWTSGNERFF. The DNA of the CDR3 is TGTGCCAGCGGATGGACTAGCGGGAATGAGCGGTTCTTC.

The CDR3 is CASSGQAEGYGYTF. In nucleotides, the CDR3 is TGTGCCAGCAGTGGACAGGCCGAGGGCTATGGCTACACCTTC. This chain uses TRBV25-1 with TRBJ1-2; weak D call: TRBD1 (6 bases). V was shortened by 4 bases and J by 4 bases, with 13 bases between the two germline ends. The CDR3 is made up of 14 amino acids. Germline CDR1 and CDR2: MGHDK and SYGVNS.

The chain combines TRBV2 with TRBJ2-5; D possibly uses TRBD1 or TRBD2 (6 bases each). The CDR3 has 16 amino acids. V lost 6 bases and J lost 0, with 17 bases in between. The V gene's germline CDR1 is SNHLY and CDR2 FYNNEI. CDR3 nucleotides: TGTGCCAGCAGGGTCCTTGGCGGGACATACCAAGAGACCCAGTACTTC. It codes for CASRVLGGTYQETQYF.

In this sample, this clonotype turned up a few times. The J gene is TRBJ2-5, the V gene TRBV20-1; 7 bases line up with TRBD2. The CDR3 totals 13 residues. J gave up 5 bases and V 6 bases, and 9 bases lay outside the gene matches. CDR1 is DFQATT, CDR2 SNEGSKA, per germline (reference sequence). CDR3 in amino acids: CSAYSQGGETQYF. The DNA of the CDR3 is TGCAGTGCCTACAGCCAGGGAGGGGAGACCCAGTACTTC.

The V and J genes are TRBV11-3 and TRBJ2-4; D remains ambiguous. V was trimmed by 5 bases and J by 4 bases, leaving 9 bases between them. The CDR3 is 13 amino acids. Looked up from germline, CDR1 is SGHNT and CDR2 is YENEEA. The DNA for the CDR3 is TGTGCCAGCAGCCTACCCCCAAAAAACATTCAGTACTTC. This gives the protein CASSLPPKNIQYF.

The chain has TRBV9 and TRBJ1-3; 9 bases map to TRBD1. The CDR3 length is 18 residues. Trimming at V came to 0 bases and at J to 7 bases, leaving 14 bases not matched to a gene. Germline values: CDR1 SGDLS, CDR2 YYNGEE. The chain's CDR3 is CASSVATSGQGVRNTIYF. As DNA, the CDR3 is TGTGCCAGCAGCGTAGCTACGTCGGGACAGGGAGTTCGGAACACCATATATTTT.

The chain employs TRBV10-2 and TRBJ2-2, with TRBD1 matching 9 bases. Germline loops: CDR1 WSHSY, CDR2 SAAADI. V gave up 6 bases and J gave up 0 bases; unmatched junction bases: 2. CDR3 length: 15 residues. CDR3 amino acids: CASRGQGTNTGELFF. CDR3 DNA: TGCGCCAGCAGGGGACAGGGAACGAACACCGGGGAGCTGTTTTTT.

The table lists this clonotype with a few counts. The CDR3 loop is CSATAPQRGGLETQYF. CDR3 nucleotides: TGCAGTGCGACCGCCCCGCAGCGGGGGGGCCTCGAGACCCAGTACTTC. The V call is TRBV20-1, the J call TRBJ2-5; 10 nucleotides align to TRBD2. There are 16 residues in the CDR3. V lost 6 bases, J lost 5 bases, and 15 bases stayed unmatched. Per the germline V gene, CDR1 is DFQATT and CDR2 is SNEGSKA (reference sequence).

The gene calls are TRBV20-1 and TRBJ2-5, with D hard to call. The DNA end favors TRBJ2-7, so the J call may be wrong. This CDR3 has 12 residues. Germline V lookup: CDR1 DFQATT, CDR2 SNEGSKA (reference sequence). This CDR3 is CSARNFLYEQYF. The CDR3 DNA is TGCAGTGCTAGGAATTTTCTCTACGAGCAGTACTTC.

The chain couples TRBV21-1 to TRBJ2-5; the DNA was not compared with TRBD2, the D call given in the table. The last part of the DNA fits TRBJ2-7 better; the J call may be wrong. TRBV21-1 constitutes a pseudogene. This CDR3 has 17 residues. CDR3 amino acids: CASTPGGVGGLFCEQYF. The CDR3, as DNA: TGTGCCAGCACGCCTGGGGGAGTGGGAGGGCTATTCTGCGAGCAGTACTTC.

The V and J genes are TRBV3-1 and TRBJ2-1; 15 nucleotides match TRBD2. V lost 1 base to trimming and J lost 6 bases; unmatched junction nucleotides: 13. The germline CDR1 and CDR2 sequences are LGHDT and YNNKEL (reference sequence). The CDR3 is made up of 20 amino acids. DNA for the CDR3: TGTGCCAGCAGCCAAGCCTGGGGGACTAGCGGGGGGAAACGCGGCAATGAGCAGTTCTTC. This sequence encodes CASSQAWGTSGGKRGNEQFF.

This clonotype was seen a handful of times. This chain uses TRBV5-1 with TRBJ2-3; 7 bases match TRBD1. V lost 0 bases and J lost 3; bases outside the gene matches: 7. The CDR3 is 16 residues long. Germline lookup yields CDR1 SGHRS and CDR2 YFSETQ. CDR3 bases: TGCGCCAGCAGCTTGGGGGACAGAGGATTAACAGATACGCAGTATTTT. Encoded protein: CASSLGDRGLTDTQYF. The full variable domain, with the rest looked up from reference TRBV5-1 and TRBJ2-3, is KAGVTQTPRYLIKTRGQQVTLSCSPISGHRSVSWYQQTPGQGLQFLFEYFSETQRNKGNFPGRFSGRQFSNSRSEMNVSTLELGDSALYLCASSLGDRGLTDTQYFGPGTRLTVL.

Turning to this clonotype: The junction departs from the called germline gene at one end, perhaps through a read error. The J gene is TRBJ2-6, the V gene TRBV20-1; no clear D. Per the germline V gene, CDR1 is DFQATT and CDR2 is SNEGSKA (reference sequence). The CDR3 length is 15 residues. The chain's CDR3 is CGAREPRAGANVLTF. In DNA form, the CDR3 reads TGCGGTGCTAGAGAACCCAGAGCCGGGGCCAACGTCCTGACTTTC.

This clonotype has a handful of counts. This chain joins TRBV18 and TRBJ2-1, with a possible D match to TRBD1 (5 bases). CDR3 length: 14 amino acids. Germline CDR1 KGHSH, CDR2 LQKENI. V was shortened by 3 bases and J by 8 bases, with 14 bases between the two germline ends. CDR3 in amino acids: CASSPFKGHDEQFF. As DNA, the CDR3 is TGTGCCAGCTCACCGTTCAAGGGGCACGATGAGCAGTTCTTC.

This clonotype was seen a handful of times. This rearrangement joins TRBV7-2 to TRBJ2-5, with 8 positions matching TRBD1. V shed 5 bases, J shed 4 bases, and the junction held 9 bases outside the gene matches. CDR1 is SGHTA, CDR2 FQGNSA, per germline. The CDR3 runs to 15 residues. CDR3 DNA sequence: TGTGCCAGCAGCCCACAGGGGGGAGGTGGAGAGACCCAGTACTTC. Translation gives CASSPQGGGGETQYF.